This TCR beta chain was profiled in a study of T-cell reconstitution after alpha-beta-depleted transplantation in children. Details on this clonotype: A clone one base away is much larger, so this may be a read error.

CDR3 length equals 13 residues. Looked up from germline, CDR1 is LGHNA and CDR2 is YNFKEQ. Trimming cost V 4 bases and J 6 bases, with 11 bases left between them. Library preparation (for TCRbeta) was performed with unique molecular identifiers. TCRdb reanalysed the PCR reads using MiXCR and keeps one entry per CDR3 protein. The data show roughly 180,000 distinct CDR3 sequences, roughly 15% seen once. The TCR sequence derives from a human donor who donated a stem cell graft to a child with acute lymphoblastic leukemia. The gene calls are TRBV4-2 and TRBJ2-3; unclear D gene. The sample was PBMCs from the stem cell graft donor, taken from the stem cell graft. The CDR3 protein is CASSPVVGDTQYF. The CDR3 coding sequence is TGTGCCAGCAGCCCCGTGGTGGGCGATACGCAGTATTTT.